One and the same sample provided the 6 T cell receptor beta chains below, sequenced in a study of OX40 agonist ivuxolimab in advanced cancers. Generated by immunoSEQ multiplex PCR, the TCRdb table keeps only in-frame clones and is missing some. The table shows approximately 81,000 clones, with around 93% occurring only once. The sample here was CD4+ or CD8+ T cells sorted from blood, taken in a trial of the OX40 agonist ivuxolimab. The source is an adult with an advanced solid tumor such as melanoma, head and neck, liver or kidney cancer.

The gene calls are TRBV6-5 and TRBJ2-3; 8 nucleotides line up with TRBD2. Germline V gives CDR1 MNHEY, CDR2 SVGAGI. J lost 1 base, V lost 9 bases, and 6 bases had no gene match. The CDR3 totals 14 residues. The CDR3 spells CASFSGTGTDTQYF. In nucleotides, the CDR3 is TGTGCCAGTTTTAGCGGGACTGGCACAGATACGCAGTATTTT.

The J gene is TRBJ1-6, the V gene TRBV27, with D maybe TRBD1 (6 bases). V gave up 3 bases and J gave up 6 bases, with 9 bases separating them. The CDR3 totals 14 residues. CDR1 is MNHEY, CDR2 SMNVEV, per germline (reference sequence). The CDR3 is CASSLDRTNSPLHF. Here the CDR3 DNA reads TGTGCCAGCAGTTTGGACAGAACTAATTCACCCCTCCACTTT.

The chain is built from TRBV27 and TRBJ2-7, with a weak D call TRBD2 (5 bases). With 3 bases removed from V and 0 bases from J, the gap between germline ends came to 9 bases. CDR1 and CDR2 (germline): MNHEY, SMNVEV (reference sequence). The length of the CDR3 is 14 residues. CDR3 amino acids: CASSFSASSYEQYF. The CDR3 DNA sequence: TGTGCCAGCAGTTTTAGCGCCTCCTCCTACGAGCAGTACTTC.

The rearrangement uses TRBV7-9 and TRBJ1-2; 9 bases map to TRBD1. Germline V gene sequence: CDR1 SEHNR, CDR2 FQNEAQ (reference sequence). Losses at the gene ends were 3 bases for V and 5 bases for J; bases not matched to a gene: 7. This CDR3 region has 15 residues. The CDR3 nucleotides are TGTGCCAGCAGCTTCCCCGGGACAGGGATGTATGGCTACACCTTC. Amino acid sequence: CASSFPGTGMYGYTF.

This rearrangement joins TRBV6-5 to TRBJ2-7, with unresolved D. CDR1 is MNHEY, CDR2 SVGAGI, per germline. V lost 3 bases to trimming and J lost 6 bases, with 12 bases between them. The CDR3 covers 13 residues. CDR3 in DNA: TGTGCCAGCAGTTATGGCAGTCCCTCCGAGCAGTACTTC. This codes for CASSYGSPSEQYF.

This sequence joins TRBV9 and TRBJ2-7, with TRBD1 identical over 7 bases. The CDR3 runs 14 residues. Germline V lookup: CDR1 SGDLS, CDR2 YYNGEE. The trim removed 4 bases at V and 3 bases at J, leaving 7 bases unmatched. The CDR3 is CASSPGTDYYEQYF. The CDR3 nucleotides read TGTGCCAGCAGCCCCGGGACAGACTACTACGAGCAGTACTTC.